This TCR beta chain was observed in a study of T cells in Graves' hyperthyroidism and ophthalmopathy (dated by TCRdb to between 2018 and 2021). For the study in its entirety: Peripheral blood samples were taken at initial diagnosis, before any treatment was given. After sampling, hyperthyroidism patients received methimazole starting at 30 mg daily, and ophthalmopathy patients received high-dose intravenous methylprednisolone. Whether ophthalmopathy could be predicted prospectively was tested in an independent validation cohort made up of fewer than 20 hyperthyroidism patients plus 17 patients who later progressed to ophthalmopathy. The roughly 100 discovery patients were divided at random into training and test sets in a 7:3 ratio. To identify distinguishing TCR V-J signatures, a discovery cohort of 100 patients was used, comprising 40 to 45 with Graves' ophthalmopathy and around 57 with stable Graves' hyperthyroidism. The paper describes TCR Vbeta CDR3 sequencing of 120 to 150 peripheral blood samples, made up of approximately 40 ophthalmopathy patients, approximately 76 hyperthyroidism patients and roughly 17 progressor patients. Thyroid tissue and blood T-cell repertoires from roughly six Graves' hyperthyroidism patients were also compared in the study.

There are many counts of this clonotype. Which antigen it targets is not known. One base away there is no much larger clone; base qualities are not given. The TCR beta CDR3 regions were amplified from RNA transcripts. The first round of RT-PCR for the TCR CDR3 was performed with the HTBI primer set and the Qiagen OneStep RT-PCR kit. A second multiplex PCR round built the libraries, followed by size selection and purification. Libraries were sequenced paired-end with 100 bp reads on an Illumina HiSeq2000. Per the authors' processing: SOAPnuke was used to process the raw data, throwing out any read that contained adapters or uncalled bases, had a mean Phred below 15, or lacked an exact constant-primer or identifier match. High-quality paired reads were merged using COPE v1.2.5, and each unique nucleotide sequence was defined as a clonotype. MiTCR v1.1 was used to align the clonotypes against IMGT TRBV, TRBD and TRBJ reference segments. The analysis was restricted to V-J combinations with a frequency above 0.0001, which together covered around 99% of the repertoires. A TCS score was defined as the ratio between F50 (clonal expansion) and ExV (chaos), using BLOSUM62-based TCRdist between CDR3 peptides within each V-J. Welch's t-statistics and random forest reduced roughly 530 V-J features to 10 to 15, which were used in a naive Bayes classifier (R e1071). In-frame beta chains were kept once TCRdb had trimmed the public reads at Q25 with fastp and called clones with MiXCR. Every entry covers one CDR3 protein and lists the most common genes and DNA from its rows. The V and J calls here are based on TCRdb, not the publication. A total of about 400,000 distinct CDR3 sequences appear in this sample, under 15% of them only once. The ten largest clones add up to 9.2% of the sample.

A patient counted as having stable Graves' hyperthyroidism if no progression to ophthalmopathy occurred over 18 months of follow-up. Hyperthyroidism patients were aged 18 to 65 years and newly diagnosed, with disease duration of less than 2 months. The study excluded patients with uncontrolled infections, other autoimmune diseases, pregnancy or lactation. Diagnoses relied on clinical symptoms, serum thyroxine and TRAb, thyroid ultrasound and orbital computed tomography. PBMCs were separated from 8 to 10 ml of fresh peripheral blood using Ficoll-Paque density gradient centrifugation. Total RNA was extracted using Trizol reagent, and RNA quality was assessed on an Agilent 2100 Bioanalyzer. What the work shows at the level of the full study, not this receptor alone: No statistical method was used to set the sample size in advance, and investigators knew the group allocation. Ophthalmopathy was separated from stable hyperthyroidism by a 13 V-J signature model, with 87.88% sensitivity and 81% to 82% specificity obtained in cross-validation and 80%/75% obtained in testing. In validation, the model predicted progression to ophthalmopathy a median of roughly 6.2 months before onset, with about 67% sensitivity and more than 72% specificity. Most expanded thyroid clonotypes (frequency above 0.001) were also detected in blood, a finding suggesting that blood repertoires may reflect thyroid immune responses.

The TCR comes from a woman aged 18 to 35 with Graves' hyperthyroidism. The sequencing input was blood.

Here the CDR3 is given as CASSPRTSGIYETQYF. The DNA sequence is as follows: TGTGCCAGCAGCCCCCGGACTAGCGGGATTTACGAGACCCAGTACTTC. The rearranged segments are TRBV7-2 and TRBJ2-5; 12 central nucleotides agree with TRBD2. Via the germline V gene, CDR1 is SGHTA and CDR2 FQGNSA. For this chain, trimming is 5 bases at the V end and 5 bases at the J end, and the number of junction bases without a gene match is 9. The CDR3 holds 16 amino acids from the cysteine to the phenylalanine. CDR3 DNA only is kept here, 48 bases in frame from base 1.